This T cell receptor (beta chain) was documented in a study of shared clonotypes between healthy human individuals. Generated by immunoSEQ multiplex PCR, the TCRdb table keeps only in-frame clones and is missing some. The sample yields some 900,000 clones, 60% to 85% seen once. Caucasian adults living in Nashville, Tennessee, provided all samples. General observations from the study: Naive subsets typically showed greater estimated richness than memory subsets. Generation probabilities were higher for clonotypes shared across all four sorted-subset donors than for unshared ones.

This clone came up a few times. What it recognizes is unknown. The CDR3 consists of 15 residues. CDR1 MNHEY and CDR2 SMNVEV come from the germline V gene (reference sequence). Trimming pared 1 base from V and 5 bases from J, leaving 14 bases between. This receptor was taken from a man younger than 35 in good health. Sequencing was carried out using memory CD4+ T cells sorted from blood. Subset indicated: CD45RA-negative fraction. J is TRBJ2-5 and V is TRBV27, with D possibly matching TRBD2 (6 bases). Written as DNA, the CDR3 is TGTGCCAGCAGTTTATGGCCCGGTGGGGGGGAGACCCAGTACTTC. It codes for CASSLWPGGGETQYF.